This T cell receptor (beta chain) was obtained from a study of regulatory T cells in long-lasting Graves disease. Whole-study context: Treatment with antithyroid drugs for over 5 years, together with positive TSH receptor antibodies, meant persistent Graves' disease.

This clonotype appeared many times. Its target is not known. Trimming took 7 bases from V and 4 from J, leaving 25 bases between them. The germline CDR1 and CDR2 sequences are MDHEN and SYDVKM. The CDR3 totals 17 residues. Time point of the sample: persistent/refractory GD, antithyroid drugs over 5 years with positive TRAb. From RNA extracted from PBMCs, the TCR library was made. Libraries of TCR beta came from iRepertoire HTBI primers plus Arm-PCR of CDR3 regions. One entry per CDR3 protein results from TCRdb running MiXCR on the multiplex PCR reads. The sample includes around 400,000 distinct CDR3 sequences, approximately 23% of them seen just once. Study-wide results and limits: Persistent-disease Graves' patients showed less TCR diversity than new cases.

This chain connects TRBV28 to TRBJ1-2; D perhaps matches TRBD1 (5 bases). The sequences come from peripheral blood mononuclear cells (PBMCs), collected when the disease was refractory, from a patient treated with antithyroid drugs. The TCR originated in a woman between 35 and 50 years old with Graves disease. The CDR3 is CASTFNGDSGGIYGYTF. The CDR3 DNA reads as TGTGCCAGCACCTTTAATGGAGACAGCGGGGGGATCTATGGCTACACCTTC.